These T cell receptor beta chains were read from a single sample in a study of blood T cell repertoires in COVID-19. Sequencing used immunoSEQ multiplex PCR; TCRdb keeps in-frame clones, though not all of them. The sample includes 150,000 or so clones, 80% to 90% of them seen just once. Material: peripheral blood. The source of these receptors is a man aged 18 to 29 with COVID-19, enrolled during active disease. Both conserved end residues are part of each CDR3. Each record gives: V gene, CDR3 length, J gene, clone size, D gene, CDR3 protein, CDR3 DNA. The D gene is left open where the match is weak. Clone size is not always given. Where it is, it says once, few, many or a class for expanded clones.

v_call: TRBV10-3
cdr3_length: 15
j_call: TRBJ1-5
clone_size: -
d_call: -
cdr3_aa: CAIREGDYSNQPQHF
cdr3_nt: TGTGCCATCAGGGAGGGAGACTATAGCAATCAGCCCCAGCATTTT

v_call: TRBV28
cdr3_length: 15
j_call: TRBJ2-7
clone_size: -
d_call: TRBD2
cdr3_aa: CASRVAGGPTYEQYF
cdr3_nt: TGTGCCAGCAGGGTAGCGGGAGGGCCCACCTACGAGCAGTACTTC

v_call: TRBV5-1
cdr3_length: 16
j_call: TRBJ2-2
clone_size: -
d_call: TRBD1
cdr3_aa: CASSFGTGGNTGELFF
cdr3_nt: TGCGCCAGCAGCTTCGGGACAGGGGGGAACACCGGGGAGCTGTTTTTT

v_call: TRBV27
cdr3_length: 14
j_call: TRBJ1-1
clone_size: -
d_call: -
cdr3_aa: CASRLFGGRAEAFF
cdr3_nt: TGTGCCAGCAGGCTCTTCGGGGGTAGGGCTGAAGCTTTCTTT

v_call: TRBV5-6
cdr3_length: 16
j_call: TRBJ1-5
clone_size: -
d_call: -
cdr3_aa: CASSHWGGVGDQPQHF
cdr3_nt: TGTGCCAGCAGCCACTGGGGAGGGGTTGGGGATCAGCCCCAGCATTTT

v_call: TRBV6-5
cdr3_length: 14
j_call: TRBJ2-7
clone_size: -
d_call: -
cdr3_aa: CASSYTGKTYEQYF
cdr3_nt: TGTGCCAGCAGTTACACCGGGAAAACCTACGAGCAGTACTTC

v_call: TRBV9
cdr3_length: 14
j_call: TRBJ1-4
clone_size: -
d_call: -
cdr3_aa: CASSVDSSNEKLLF
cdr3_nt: TGTGCCAGCAGCGTAGATAGTTCTAATGAAAAACTGCTTTTT

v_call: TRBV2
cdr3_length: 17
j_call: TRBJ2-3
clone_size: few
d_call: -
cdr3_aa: CASSGEGDSLPTDTQYF
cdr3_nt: TGTGCCAGCAGTGGGGAGGGGGACTCCCTCCCCACAGATACGCAGTATTTT

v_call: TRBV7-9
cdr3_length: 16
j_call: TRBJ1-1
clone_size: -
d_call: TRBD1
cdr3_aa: CASLGQPERKNTEAFF
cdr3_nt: TGTGCTAGTTTGGGACAGCCTGAAAGAAAGAACACTGAAGCTTTCTTT

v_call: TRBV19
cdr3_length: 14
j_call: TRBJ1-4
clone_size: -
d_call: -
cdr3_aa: CASSRTDLNEKLFF
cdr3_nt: TGTGCCAGTAGTAGGACAGACCTTAATGAAAAACTGTTTTTT

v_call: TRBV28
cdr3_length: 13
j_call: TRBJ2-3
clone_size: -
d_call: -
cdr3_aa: CASSLWTGSTQYF
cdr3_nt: TGTGCCAGCAGTTTATGGACAGGATCTACGCAGTATTTT

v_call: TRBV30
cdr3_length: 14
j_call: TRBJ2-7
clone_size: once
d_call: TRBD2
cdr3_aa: CAGGGGVNSYEQYF
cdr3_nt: TGTGCGGGCGGTGGGGGGGTCAACTCCTACGAGCAGTACTTC

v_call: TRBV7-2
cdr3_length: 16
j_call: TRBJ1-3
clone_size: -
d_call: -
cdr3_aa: CASRHKTIRGNNTIYF
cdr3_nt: TGTGCCAGCAGGCATAAAACCATAAGGGGAAATAACACCATATATTTT

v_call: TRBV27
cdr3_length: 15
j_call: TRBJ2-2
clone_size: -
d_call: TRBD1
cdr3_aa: CASSLGDRETGELFF
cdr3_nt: TGTGCCAGCAGTTTAGGGGACAGGGAAACCGGGGAGCTGTTTTTT

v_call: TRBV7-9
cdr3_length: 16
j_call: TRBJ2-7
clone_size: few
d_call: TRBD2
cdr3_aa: CASSPLAGGDIYEQYF
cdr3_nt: TGTGCCAGCAGCCCCCTAGCGGGAGGGGATATATACGAGCAGTACTTC

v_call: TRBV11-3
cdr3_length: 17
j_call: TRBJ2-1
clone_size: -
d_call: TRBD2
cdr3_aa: CASSARLGLAGSNEQFF
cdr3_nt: TGTGCCAGCAGCGCTCGCCTGGGGCTAGCGGGGAGCAATGAGCAGTTCTTC

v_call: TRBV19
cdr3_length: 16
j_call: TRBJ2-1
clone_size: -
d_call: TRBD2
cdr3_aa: CASSIWTSGRGNEQFF
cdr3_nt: TGTGCCAGTAGTATCTGGACTAGCGGGAGGGGCAATGAGCAGTTCTTC

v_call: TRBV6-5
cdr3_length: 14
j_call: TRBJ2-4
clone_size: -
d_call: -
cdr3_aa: CARTGARAKNIQYF
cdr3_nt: TGTGCCAGAACTGGGGCTCGGGCCAAAAACATTCAGTACTTC

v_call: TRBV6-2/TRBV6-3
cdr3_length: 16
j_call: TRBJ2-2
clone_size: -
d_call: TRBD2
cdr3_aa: CASSYSPGLAGGKLFF
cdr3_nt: TGTGCCAGCAGTTACTCCCCCGGACTAGCGGGAGGCAAGCTGTTTTTT

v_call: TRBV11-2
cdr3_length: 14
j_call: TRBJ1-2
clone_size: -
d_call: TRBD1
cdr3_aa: CASSPRTGPVGYTF
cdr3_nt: TGTGCCAGCAGCCCGAGGACAGGGCCCGTTGGCTACACCTTC

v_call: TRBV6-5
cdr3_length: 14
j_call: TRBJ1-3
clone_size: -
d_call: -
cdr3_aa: CASSYSSSGNTIYF
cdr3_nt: TGTGCCAGCAGTTACTCGAGCTCTGGAAACACCATATATTTT

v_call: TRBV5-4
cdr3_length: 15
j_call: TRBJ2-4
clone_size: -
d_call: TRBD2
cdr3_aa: CASSLGRTSGTLRYF
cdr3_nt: TGTGCCAGCAGCTTGGGGAGGACTAGCGGGACCCTTAGGTACTTC

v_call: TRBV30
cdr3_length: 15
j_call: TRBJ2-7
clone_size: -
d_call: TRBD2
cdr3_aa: CAWRALAGDNFEQYF
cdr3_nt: TGTGCCTGGAGGGCCCTAGCGGGAGATAACTTCGAGCAGTACTTC

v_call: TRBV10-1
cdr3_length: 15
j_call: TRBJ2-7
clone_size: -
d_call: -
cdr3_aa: CASHVNRTPAHEQYF
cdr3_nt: TGCGCCAGCCACGTAAACCGGACTCCGGCACACGAGCAGTACTTC

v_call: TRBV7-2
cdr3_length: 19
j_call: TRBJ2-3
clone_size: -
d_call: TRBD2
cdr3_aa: CASSSAPNSGRRGGDTQYF
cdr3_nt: TGTGCCAGCAGCTCAGCGCCGAACAGCGGGAGGCGGGGCGGAGATACGCAGTATTTT

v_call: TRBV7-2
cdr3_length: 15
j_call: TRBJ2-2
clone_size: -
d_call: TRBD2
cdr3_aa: CASSNWGGGTGELFF
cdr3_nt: TGTGCCAGCAGCAATTGGGGGGGAGGAACCGGGGAGCTGTTTTTT

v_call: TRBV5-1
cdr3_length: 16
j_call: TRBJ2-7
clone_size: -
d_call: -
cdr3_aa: CASSWDGTSGSYEQYF
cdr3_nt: TGCGCCAGCAGCTGGGATGGGACATCGGGCTCCTACGAGCAGTACTTC

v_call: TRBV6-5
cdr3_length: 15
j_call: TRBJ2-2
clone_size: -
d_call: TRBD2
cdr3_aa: CASSYSGGWTGELFF
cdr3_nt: TGTGCCAGCAGTTACTCCGGGGGGTGGACCGGGGAGCTGTTTTTT

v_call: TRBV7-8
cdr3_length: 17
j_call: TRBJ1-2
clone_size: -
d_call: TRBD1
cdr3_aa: CASSPQGGYGSNYGYTF
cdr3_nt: TGTGCCAGCAGCCCGCAGGGGGGCTACGGATCTAACTATGGCTACACCTTC

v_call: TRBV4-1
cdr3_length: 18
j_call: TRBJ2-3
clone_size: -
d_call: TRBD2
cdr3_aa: CASSQGTRLAGGADTQYF
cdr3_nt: TGCGCCAGCAGCCAAGGTACCCGACTAGCGGGAGGGGCAGATACGCAGTATTTT

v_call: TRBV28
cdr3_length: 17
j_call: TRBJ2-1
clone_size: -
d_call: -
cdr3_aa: CASSSLGGTSSYNEQFF
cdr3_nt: TGTGCCAGCAGTTCTCTCGGCGGGACGAGCTCCTACAATGAGCAGTTCTTC

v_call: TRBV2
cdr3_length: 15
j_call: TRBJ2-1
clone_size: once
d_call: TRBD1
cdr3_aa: CASRYRDRVFNEQFF
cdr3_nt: TGTGCCAGCAGGTACCGGGACAGGGTTTTTAATGAGCAGTTCTTC

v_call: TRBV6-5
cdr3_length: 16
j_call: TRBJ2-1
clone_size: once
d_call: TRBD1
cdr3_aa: CASSYSSRTGLDEQFF
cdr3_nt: TGTGCCAGCAGTTACTCGAGTAGGACAGGGTTGGATGAGCAGTTCTTC

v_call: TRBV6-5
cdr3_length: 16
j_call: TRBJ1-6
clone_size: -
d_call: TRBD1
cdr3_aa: CASSYWPGTVESPLHF
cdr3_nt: TGTGCCAGCAGTTACTGGCCAGGGACAGTAGAATCACCCCTCCACTTT

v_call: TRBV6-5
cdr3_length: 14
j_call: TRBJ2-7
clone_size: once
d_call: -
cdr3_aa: CASSSPRETYEQYF
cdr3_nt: TGTGCCAGCAGTTCCCCCCGGGAAACCTACGAGCAGTACTTC

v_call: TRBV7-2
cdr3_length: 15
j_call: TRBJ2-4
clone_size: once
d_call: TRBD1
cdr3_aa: CASSGQAGAKNIQYF
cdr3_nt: TGTGCCAGCAGCGGACAGGCCGGGGCCAAAAACATTCAGTACTTC

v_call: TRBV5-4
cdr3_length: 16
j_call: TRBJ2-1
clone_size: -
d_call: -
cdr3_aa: CASSTLELKWSNEQFF
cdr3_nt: TGTGCCAGCAGCACCCTTGAGCTAAAGTGGAGTAATGAGCAGTTCTTC